This TCR beta chain was recovered during a study of T cell repertoires in cytomegalovirus infection. Germline V gene sequence: CDR1 SGHTA, CDR2 FQGNSA. The junction had 10 bases not matched to a gene; V was cut back by 5 bases and J by 8 bases. The CDR3 is 15 amino acids. In this sample, this clonotype turned up a few times. TCRdb re-called the reads with MiXCR, one entry per CDR3 protein. The sample holds hundreds of thousands of distinct CDR3 sequences, about a sixth seen once. V gene TRBV7-2 combines with J gene TRBJ2-2, with TRBD1 matching over 8 bases. The sequence came from a human donor in good health (CMV status not recorded). Some clones in this sample may be carry-over from other donors' samples. The sequenced sample was PBMCs. Here the CDR3 reads CASSLVRTGIGELFF. The CDR3 nucleotides are TGTGCCAGCAGCCTGGTTCGGACAGGGATTGGGGAGCTGTTTTTT. Drawing the rest from reference TRBV7-2 and TRBJ2-2, the complete variable domain is GAGVSQSPSNKVTEKGKDVELRCDPISGHTALYWYRQSLGQGLEFLIYFQGNSAPDKSGLPSDRFSAERTGGSVSTLTIQRTQQEDSAVYLCASSLVRTGIGELFFGEGSRLTVL.